The source of this T cell receptor beta chain is a study of graft-versus-host responses after intestinal transplantation (dated by TCRdb to about 2021). Concerning the study at large: Multivisceral, liver-intestinal, or isolated intestinal transplants were received by the recipients. Samples from a few later patients were sequenced in-house on an Illumina MiSeq with MiXCR processing rather than by the commercial service. Alloreactive clones were identified by sequencing pre-transplant mixed lymphocyte reaction products and comparing these products with unstimulated pre-transplant donor and recipient T cells. After intestinal transplantation, graft-versus-host and host-versus-graft alloreactive T cell clones in the graft, circulation and bone marrow were tracked using bulk TCR-beta CDR3 sequencing. A peak of at least 4% donor T cells among recipient peripheral blood mononuclear cells was the definition used for donor T cell macrochimerism. Every recipient was given anti-thymocyte globulin induction, followed by approximately 3 years of maintenance tacrolimus and steroids. A cohort of 24 intestinal transplant recipients, including one retransplant, was enrolled, and 3 patients lacking pretransplant specimens were excluded. What the study reported, not specific to this receptor: In patients with donor T cell macrochimerism, the allografts had high GvH to HvG T cell clonal ratios. The relatively low number and heterogeneity of intestinal transplant patients limited the conclusions. Early after transplant, declines in HvG clones were associated with peak levels of circulating GvH clones. GvH clones were detected in recipient bone marrow, and some appeared earlier in ileal mucosa or blood, consistent with an intestinal mucosal origin.

From a lookup of the germline V gene, CDR1 and CDR2 are MNHEY and SVGAGI. The CDR3 holds 14 amino acids from the cysteine to the phenylalanine. The only DNA kept is the CDR3, 42 bases in frame from the first base. V has 2 bases trimmed and J has 4 bases trimmed; junction bases matching no gene number 4. Of note for this clone: The antigen this receptor binds is unknown. No much larger clone exists at a distance of one base, and base qualities are not known.

In the first month after transplant, blood samples were collected up to 4 times, and after that at least monthly when available. Receptors were amplified or captured by the immunoSEQ multiplex PCR assay. Adaptive Biotechnologies carried out high-throughput TCR-beta CDR3 sequencing of genomic DNA for most patients. Per the source publication's procedure: TCR sequencing data were retrieved from Adaptive's ImmunoSEQ software for around 20 patients, whereas a few other patients were processed with MiXCR and VDJtools. CDR3 nucleotide sequences shared by donor and recipient were removed because the origin of these sequences could not be assigned. Alloreactive clones required at least 2-fold expansion over unstimulated cells and minimum CFSE-low frequency of 0.002% (template counts) or 0.001% (read counts). Clones were considered mappable if detected in sequenced pre-transplant spleen, lymph node, or MLR CFSE-low populations of the donor or recipient. The cumulative frequency of alloreactive clones was calculated as a percentage of all sequences, weighted by copy number. Imported from immuneACCESS, the table was reduced by TCRdb to in-frame sequences with V and J called. These copies leave out some clones; in studies compared against another copy, an unresolved V gene accounts for under half, and the cause of the remainder is not known. The D gene and trimming were derived from the DNA, and the V and J assignments and clone size from that table. Present in this sample are roughly 60,000 clones, around 90% of which were seen just once. The top ten clones comprise 2.5% to 3% of the sample.

The chain couples TRBV6-5 to TRBJ1-2; TRBD1 fits 7 bases in the junction. The sample consisted of PBMCs, taken approximately 120 days after intestinal transplantation. The origin of this receptor is a human patient who received an intestinal transplant, so some T cells may come from the graft donor. For the CDR3, the sequence is CASSYGGQPYGYTF. The DNA sequence follows: TGTGCCAGCAGTTACGGGGGACAGCCCTATGGCTACACCTTC.